This entry lists 15 T cell receptor beta chains sequenced from one sample in a study of T cell responses to AZD1222 COVID-19 vaccine. Assay used: immunoSEQ multiplex PCR; TCRdb lists only in-frame clones, some missing. The data show tens of thousands of clones, 89% seen once. Sequenced material: peripheral blood, taken on day 0 of AZD1222 vaccination. The receptors shown here come from an adult in good health.

This chain uses TRBV5-4 with TRBJ2-2; D possibly corresponds to TRBD1 (6 bases). Germline loops: CDR1 SGHNT, CDR2 YYREEE (reference sequence). This CDR3 has 16 amino acids. Trimming stripped 2 bases from V and 3 bases from J, with 14 bases between. As DNA, the CDR3 is TGTGCCAGCAGCTTTGGGGGCCCTAGGGACACCGGGGAGCTGTTTTTT. Its translation: CASSFGGPRDTGELFF.

V usage is TRBV2 and J usage is TRBJ2-7; 9 nucleotides align to TRBD1. Germline V CDR1 and CDR2: SNHLY, FYNNEI. J gave up 6 bases and V 8 bases, and 8 bases lay outside the gene matches. The CDR3 totals 13 residues. CDR3 DNA: TGTGCCAGCTACAGGGGGCTTCTGTCCGAGCAGTACTTC. This translates into CASYRGLLSEQYF.

The J gene is TRBJ1-2, the V gene TRBV4-1, with TRBD1 matching 7 bases. This CDR3 has 14 amino acids. The junction had 8 bases not matched to a gene; V was cut back by 4 bases and J by 6 bases. Germline V gene data show CDR1 as MGHRA and CDR2 as YSYEKL. CDR3 loop: CASSPAGQTNGYTF. The CDR3 coding sequence is TGCGCCAGCAGCCCAGCGGGACAGACAAATGGCTACACCTTC.

The chain joins TRBV18 to TRBJ1-3; D might be TRBD1 (6 bases). There are 16 residues in the CDR3. Germline-derived CDR1 and CDR2 are KGHSH and LQKENI. Trimming left V 3 bases short and J 0 bases short, with 12 bases between. The CDR3 loop reads CASSPDRLYSGNTIYF. In nucleotides, the CDR3 is TGTGCCAGCTCACCGGACAGATTATACTCTGGAAACACCATATATTTT.

The rearrangement uses TRBV3-1 (or the pseudogene TRBV3-2) and TRBJ2-3; unclear D gene. Germline V gene lookup returns CDR1 LGHDT and CDR2 YNNKEL (reference sequence). This CDR3 region has 11 residues. Trimming left V 6 bases short and J 2 bases short, with 3 bases between. The CDR3 loop is CASSLTDTQYF. The CDR3 nucleotides read TGTGCCAGCAGTCTCACAGATACGCAGTATTTT.

The chain joins TRBV27 to TRBJ2-1; no clear D gene. The CDR3 sequence is 14 residues long. The V and J ends lost 7 bases and 0 bases respectively, with 10 bases between them. The germline V gene encodes CDR1 MNHEY and CDR2 SMNVEV (reference sequence). In DNA form, the CDR3 reads TGTGCCAGCAAAAACCCTAGCTCCTACAATGAGCAGTTCTTC. Translation gives CASKNPSSYNEQFF.

The sample holds one count of this clone. CDR3 in amino acids: CSASFQGVNSPLHF. The CDR3 nucleotides read TGCAGTGCTAGTTTTCAGGGAGTTAATTCACCCCTCCACTTT. The V and J genes are TRBV20-1 and TRBJ1-6; maybe TRBD1 (5 bases). Germline CDR1 and CDR2: DFQATT and SNEGSKA (reference sequence). V lost 3 bases and J lost 6, with 12 bases in between. The CDR3 is made up of 14 amino acids.

The chain carries TRBV2 and TRBJ2-7; 7 bases match TRBD1. The CDR3 consists of 17 residues. Losses at the gene ends were 0 bases for V and 3 bases for J; bases not matched to a gene: 11. From germline, CDR1 is SNHLY and CDR2 FYNNEI. CDR3 protein: CASSEARSGTAHYEQYF. As DNA, the CDR3 is TGTGCCAGCAGTGAAGCGAGATCAGGGACAGCCCACTACGAGCAGTACTTC.

The chain recombines TRBV25-1 with TRBJ2-2, with D possibly being TRBD1 or TRBD2 (6 bases each). Between the trimmed V and J ends, which lost 1 base and 0 bases, there was a span of 12 bases. The CDR3 totals 17 residues. Germline V lookup: CDR1 MGHDK, CDR2 SYGVNS. The CDR3 reads CASSEFGGLSNTGELFF. The CDR3 DNA is TGTGCCAGCAGTGAATTTGGGGGGCTATCGAACACCGGGGAGCTGTTTTTT. Based on the CDR3 plus reference TRBV25-1 and TRBJ2-2, the full variable domain is EADIYQTPRYLVIGTGKKITLECSQTMGHDKMYWYQQDPGMELHLIHYSYGVNSTEKGDLSSESTVSRIRTEHFPLTLESARPSHTSQYLCASSEFGGLSNTGELFFGEGSRLTVL.

The V and J genes are TRBV6-5 and TRBJ1-2; the D is unclear. Germline V gene lookup returns CDR1 MNHEY and CDR2 SVGAGI. V was shortened by 6 bases and J by 4 bases, with 12 bases between the two germline ends. CDR3 length: 13 amino acids. The CDR3 reads CASSPARSYGYTF. The CDR3 DNA is TGTGCCAGCAGCCCCGCGCGGAGCTATGGCTACACCTTC.

This chain connects TRBV12-3 or TRBV12-4 to TRBJ2-7; D is unclear. The V end lost 6 bases, the J end lost 0 bases, and 9 bases lay between the germline ends. There are 13 residues in the CDR3. CDR3 in DNA: TGTGCCAGCAGGCTCACGGGCTCCTACGAGCAGTACTTC. Protein: CASRLTGSYEQYF.

The chain couples TRBV7-2 to TRBJ1-1, with D possibly matching TRBD1 (6 bases). This CDR3 comprises 13 residues. The germline V and J ends were trimmed by 4 bases and 5 bases, with 11 bases remaining between them. Germline loops: CDR1 SGHTA, CDR2 FQGNSA. The CDR3 nucleotides are TGTGCCAGCAGCTCCCCGGACAGAACTGAAGCTTTCTTT. Protein product: CASSSPDRTEAFF.

Concerning this clone itself: The same CDR3 is also encoded by other DNA sequences in this sample. The chain has TRBV3-1 (or the pseudogene TRBV3-2) and TRBJ1-4, with TRBD1 matching 9 bases. There are 13 residues in the CDR3. The junction had 0 bases not matched to a gene; V was cut back by 3 bases and J by 7 bases. Germline assignment: CDR1 LGHDT and CDR2 YNNKEL (reference sequence). The CDR3 spells CASSQGQGEKLFF. The DNA of the CDR3 is TGTGCCAGCAGCCAGGGACAGGGTGAAAAACTGTTTTTT.

The chain recombines TRBV7-8 with TRBJ2-2; D may be TRBD1 (5 bases). The CDR3 is 16 residues long. Trimming stripped 4 bases from V and 1 base from J, with 13 bases between. The germline V gene encodes CDR1 SGHVS and CDR2 FQNEAQ. Here the CDR3 DNA reads TGTGCCAGCAGCTACTACTCCGGACAGAACACCGGGGAGCTGTTTTTT. This encodes CASSYYSGQNTGELFF.

This chain joins TRBV6-2 or TRBV6-3 and TRBJ2-7; TRBD1 agrees at 8 bases. Germline loops: CDR1 MNHEY, CDR2 SVGEGT. The CDR3 is 18 residues long. J lost 4 bases, V lost 0 bases, and 14 bases had no gene match. CDR3: CASSYSISSDRARYEQYF. The CDR3 DNA sequence: TGTGCCAGCAGTTACTCGATATCATCGGACAGGGCCAGGTACGAGCAGTACTTC.